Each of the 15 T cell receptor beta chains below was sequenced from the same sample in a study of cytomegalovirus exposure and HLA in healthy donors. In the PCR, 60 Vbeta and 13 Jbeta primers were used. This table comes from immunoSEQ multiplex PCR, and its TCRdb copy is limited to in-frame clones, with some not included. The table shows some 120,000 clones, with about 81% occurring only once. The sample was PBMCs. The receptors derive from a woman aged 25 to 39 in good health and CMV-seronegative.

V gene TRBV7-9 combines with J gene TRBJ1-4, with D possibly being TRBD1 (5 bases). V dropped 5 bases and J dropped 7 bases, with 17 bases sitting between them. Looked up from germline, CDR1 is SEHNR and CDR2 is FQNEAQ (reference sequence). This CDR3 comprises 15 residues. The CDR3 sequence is CASSPGRGEGEKLFF. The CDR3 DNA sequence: TGTGCCAGCAGCCCGGGTCGGGGGGAAGGTGAAAAACTGTTTTTT.

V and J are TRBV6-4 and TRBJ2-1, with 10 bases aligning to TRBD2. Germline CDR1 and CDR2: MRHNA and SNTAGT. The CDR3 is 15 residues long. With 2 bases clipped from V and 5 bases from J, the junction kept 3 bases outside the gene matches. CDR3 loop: CASSDLTSGHNEQFF. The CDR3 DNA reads TGTGCCAGCAGTGACCTGACTAGCGGGCACAATGAGCAGTTCTTC.

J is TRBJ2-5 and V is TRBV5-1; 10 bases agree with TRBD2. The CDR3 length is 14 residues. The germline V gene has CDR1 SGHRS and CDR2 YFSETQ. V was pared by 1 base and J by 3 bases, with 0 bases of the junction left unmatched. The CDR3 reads CASSLLAGEETQYF. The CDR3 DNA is TGCGCCAGCAGCTTGCTAGCGGGGGAAGAGACCCAGTACTTC.

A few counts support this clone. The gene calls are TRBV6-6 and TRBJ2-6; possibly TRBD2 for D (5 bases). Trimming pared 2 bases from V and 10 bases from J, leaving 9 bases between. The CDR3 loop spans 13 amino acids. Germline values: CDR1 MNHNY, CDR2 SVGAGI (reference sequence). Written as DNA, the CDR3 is TGTGCCAGCAGTTACCCGCGGACTAACGTCCTGACTTTC. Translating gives CASSYPRTNVLTF.

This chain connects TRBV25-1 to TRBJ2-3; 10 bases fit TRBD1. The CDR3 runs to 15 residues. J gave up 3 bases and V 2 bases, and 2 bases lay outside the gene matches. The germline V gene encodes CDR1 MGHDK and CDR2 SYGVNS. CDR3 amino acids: CASSEGQGETDTQYF. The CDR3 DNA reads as TGTGCCAGCAGTGAAGGACAGGGGGAAACAGATACGCAGTATTTT.

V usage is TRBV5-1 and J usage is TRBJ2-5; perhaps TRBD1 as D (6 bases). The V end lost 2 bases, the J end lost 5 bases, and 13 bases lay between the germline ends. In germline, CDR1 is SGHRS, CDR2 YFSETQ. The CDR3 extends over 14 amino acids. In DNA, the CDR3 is TGCGCCAGCAGCTTACCAGGGGCTGTGGAGACCCAGTACTTC. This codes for CASSLPGAVETQYF.

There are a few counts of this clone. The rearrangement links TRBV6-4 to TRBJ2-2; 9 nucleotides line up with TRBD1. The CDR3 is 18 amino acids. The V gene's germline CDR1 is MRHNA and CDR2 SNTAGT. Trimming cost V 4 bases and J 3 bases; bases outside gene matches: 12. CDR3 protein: CASSGGTTGGRDTGELFF. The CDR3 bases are TGTGCCAGCAGTGGAGGAACTACAGGGGGCAGGGACACCGGGGAGCTGTTTTTT.

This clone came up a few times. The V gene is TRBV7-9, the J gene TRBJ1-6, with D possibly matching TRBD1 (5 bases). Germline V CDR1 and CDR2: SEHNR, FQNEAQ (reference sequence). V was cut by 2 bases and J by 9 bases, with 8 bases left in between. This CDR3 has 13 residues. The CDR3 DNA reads TGTGCCAGCAGCTTAAGGGGCAGTTCACCCCTCCACTTT. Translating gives CASSLRGSSPLHF. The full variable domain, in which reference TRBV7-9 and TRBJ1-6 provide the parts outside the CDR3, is DTGVSQNPRHKITKRGQNVTFRCDPISEHNRLYWYRQTLGQGPEFLTYFQNEAQLEKSRLLSDRFSAERPKGSFSTLEIQRTEQGDSAMYLCASSLRGSSPLHFGNGTRLTVT.

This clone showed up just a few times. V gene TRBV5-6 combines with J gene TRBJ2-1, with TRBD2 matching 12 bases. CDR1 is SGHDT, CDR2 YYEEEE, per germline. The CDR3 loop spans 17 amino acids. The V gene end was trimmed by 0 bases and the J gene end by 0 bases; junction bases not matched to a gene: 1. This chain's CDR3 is CASSLATSGSSYNEQFF. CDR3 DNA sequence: TGTGCCAGCAGCTTGGCGACTAGCGGGAGCTCCTACAATGAGCAGTTCTTC. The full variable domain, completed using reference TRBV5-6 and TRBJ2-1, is DAGVTQSPTHLIKTRGQQVTLRCSPKSGHDTVSWYQQALGQGPQFIFQYYEEEERQRGNFPDRFSGHQFPNYSSELNVNALLLGDSALYLCASSLATSGSSYNEQFFGPGTRLTVL.

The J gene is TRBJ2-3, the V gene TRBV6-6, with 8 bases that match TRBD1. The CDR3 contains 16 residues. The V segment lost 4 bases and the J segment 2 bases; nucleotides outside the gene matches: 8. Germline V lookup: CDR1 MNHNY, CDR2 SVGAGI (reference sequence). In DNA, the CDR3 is TGTGCCAGCAGTTCCTATCGGGACAGGTCCACAGATACGCAGTATTTT. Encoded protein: CASSSYRDRSTDTQYF.

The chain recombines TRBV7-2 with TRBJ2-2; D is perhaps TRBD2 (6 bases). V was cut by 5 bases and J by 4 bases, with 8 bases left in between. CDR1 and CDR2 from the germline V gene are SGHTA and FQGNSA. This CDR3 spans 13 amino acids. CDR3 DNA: TGTGCCAGCAGCCCCGGGGGCACCGGGGAGCTGTTTTTT. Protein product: CASSPGGTGELFF.

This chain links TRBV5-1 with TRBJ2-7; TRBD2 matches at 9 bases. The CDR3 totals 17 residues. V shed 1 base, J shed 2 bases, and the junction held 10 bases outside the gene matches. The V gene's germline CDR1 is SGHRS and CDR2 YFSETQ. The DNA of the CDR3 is TGCGCCAGCAGCTTGCTCGGAGCGGGAGGAATCACCTACGAGCAGTACTTC. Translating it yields CASSLLGAGGITYEQYF.

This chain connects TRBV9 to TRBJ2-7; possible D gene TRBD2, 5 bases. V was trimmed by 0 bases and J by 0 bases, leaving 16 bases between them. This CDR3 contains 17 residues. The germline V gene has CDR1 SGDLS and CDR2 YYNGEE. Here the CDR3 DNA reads TGTGCCAGCAGCGTAGCTCCCGCTAGCAGGAGCTCCTACGAGCAGTACTTC. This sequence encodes CASSVAPASRSSYEQYF.

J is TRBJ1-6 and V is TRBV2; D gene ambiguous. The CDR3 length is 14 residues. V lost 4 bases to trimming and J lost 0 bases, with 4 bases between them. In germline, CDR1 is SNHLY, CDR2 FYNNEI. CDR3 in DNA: TGTGCCAGCAGTGTCCGCTCCTATAATTCACCCCTCCACTTT. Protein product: CASSVRSYNSPLHF.

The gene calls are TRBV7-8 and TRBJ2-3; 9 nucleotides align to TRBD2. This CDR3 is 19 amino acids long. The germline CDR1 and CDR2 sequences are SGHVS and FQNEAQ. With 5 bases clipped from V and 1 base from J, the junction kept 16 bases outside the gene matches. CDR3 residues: CASSPRGAGGPLGTDTQYF. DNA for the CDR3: TGTGCCAGCAGCCCCAGGGGGGCGGGGGGGCCCCTCGGCACAGATACGCAGTATTTT.